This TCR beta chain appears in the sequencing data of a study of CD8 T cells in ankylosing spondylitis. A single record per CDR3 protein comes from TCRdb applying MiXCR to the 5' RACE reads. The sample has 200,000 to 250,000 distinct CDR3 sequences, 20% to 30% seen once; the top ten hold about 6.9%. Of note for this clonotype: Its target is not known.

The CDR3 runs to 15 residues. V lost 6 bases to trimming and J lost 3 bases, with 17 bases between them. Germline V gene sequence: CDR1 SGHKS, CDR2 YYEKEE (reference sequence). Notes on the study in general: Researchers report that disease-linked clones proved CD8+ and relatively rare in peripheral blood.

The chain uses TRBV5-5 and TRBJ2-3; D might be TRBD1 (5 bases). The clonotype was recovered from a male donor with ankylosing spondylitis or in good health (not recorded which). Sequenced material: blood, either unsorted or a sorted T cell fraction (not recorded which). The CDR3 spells CASNMIREGTDTQYF. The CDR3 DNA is TGTGCCAGCAACATGATCAGGGAAGGGACAGATACGCAGTATTTT.